Shown below are 2 T cell receptor beta chains from a single sample sequenced in a study of OX40 agonist ivuxolimab in advanced cancers. The repertoire was sequenced with immunoSEQ multiplex PCR; TCRdb's copy has only in-frame clones and lacks some. The table lists around 20,000 clones, 74% of them singletons. The sample in question was CD4+ or CD8+ T cells sorted from blood, obtained in a trial of the OX40 agonist ivuxolimab. Receptors were obtained from an adult with an advanced solid tumor such as melanoma, head and neck, liver or kidney cancer.

The chain couples TRBV4-1 to TRBJ1-2, with D possibly being TRBD1 (5 bases). This CDR3 is built from 14 residues. Between the trimmed V and J ends, which lost 1 base and 0 bases, there was a span of 6 bases. The germline V gene encodes CDR1 MGHRA and CDR2 YSYEKL. The CDR3 region has the DNA TGCGCCAGCAGCCAAGTGGGGGCTAACTATGGCTACACCTTC. Its translation is CASSQVGANYGYTF.

The chain recombines TRBV6-1 with TRBJ2-7; D not certain. The germline gives CDR1 MNHNS, CDR2 SASEGT. Deletions cut 1 base from V and 2 bases from J, with 6 bases between. This CDR3 is 13 amino acids long. The CDR3 DNA reads as TGTGCCAGCAGTGAAGGATTGACCTACGAGCAGTACTTC. It yields the protein CASSEGLTYEQYF.